This is a list of T cell receptor beta chains from one sample in a study of blood T cell repertoires in COVID-19. Sequencing used immunoSEQ multiplex PCR; TCRdb keeps in-frame clones, though not all of them. The table records some 200,000 clones, around four fifths of them present only once. The sample was peripheral blood. The receptor set was obtained from a woman over 75 with active or convalescent COVID-19. CDR3s include the opening cysteine and the closing phenylalanine or tryptophan. The D gene is left open where the match is weak. The size entry is marked missing in some rows and otherwise reads once, few, many or a size class.

J gene	clone size	V gene	D gene	CDR3 DNA	CDR3 protein
TRBJ2-7	-	TRBV27	TRBD1	TGTGCCAGCAGTTTGGGACAGGGTAACTCCTACGAGCAGTACTTC	CASSLGQGNSYEQYF
TRBJ2-7	-	TRBV27	-	TGTGCCAGCAGTTTAGCTCAGTTCTACGAGCAGTACTTC	CASSLAQFYEQYF
TRBJ2-5	-	TRBV5-6	TRBD2	TGTGCCAGCAGCTTGGTAGCGGGGGGGCGGGAGACCCAGTACTTC	CASSLVAGGRETQYF
TRBJ2-1	-	TRBV7-2	-	TGTGCCAGCAAAACGGGACAGGAGATCGGAGCGGGACCCTACAATGAGCAGTTCTTC	CASKTGQEIGAGPYNEQFF
TRBJ2-1	-	TRBV20-1	-	TGCAGCGCGGCGGGGAATGAGCAGTTCTTC	CSAAGNEQFF
TRBJ1-2	few	TRBV5-1	-	TGCGCCAGCAGCTTGGCCGTTGGGGCGCGTGGCTACACCTTC	CASSLAVGARGYTF
TRBJ1-2	-	TRBV18	-	TGTGCCAGCTCACTCCTTAGAGGTGGCTACACCTTC	CASSLLRGGYTF
TRBJ1-5	-	TRBV5-4	-	TGTGCCAGCATGGGCAGATATCAGCCCCAGCATTTT	CASMGRYQPQHF
TRBJ1-3	-	TRBV5-1	-	TGCGCCAGCAGCTCCGGGGGCTCTGGAAACACCATATATTTT	CASSSGGSGNTIYF
TRBJ2-6	-	TRBV4-3	-	TGCGCCAGCAGCTCGGACTCATACTCTGGGGCCAACGTCCTGACTTTC	CASSSDSYSGANVLTF
TRBJ2-1	-	TRBV7-6	TRBD2	TGTGCCAGCAGCTTGGGGACTAGTCTTAACAATGAGCAGTTCTTC	CASSLGTSLNNEQFF
TRBJ2-7	-	TRBV5-1	-	TGCGCCAGCGCTAATTACTACGAGCAGTACTTC	CASANYYEQYF
TRBJ2-6	-	TRBV5-4	TRBD1	TGTGCCAGCAGCCCGGCGGCAGGGGGCAGGGAGACTGGGGCCAACGTCCTGACTTTC	CASSPAAGGRETGANVLTF
TRBJ1-1	-	TRBV10-3	-	TGTGCCATCAGTAACCGGGGGGGAGGGACGAACACTGAAGCTTTCTTT	CAISNRGGGTNTEAFF
TRBJ1-6	few	TRBV7-2	TRBD1	TGTGCCAGCAGCTTAGACTACAGGGGCCGGCATTCACCCCTCCACTTT	CASSLDYRGRHSPLHF
TRBJ1-1	-	TRBV7-9	-	TGTGCCAGCAGCTTAGTGGGAGGGGGACGATCGAAACACACTGAAGCTTTCTTT	CASSLVGGGRSKHTEAFF
TRBJ2-7	-	TRBV2	TRBD2	TGTGCCAGCAGGATCCTAGCGGGAGTCGGAAGTTTCTACGAGCAGTACTTC	CASRILAGVGSFYEQYF
TRBJ1-6	once	TRBV30	TRBD1	TGTGCCTGGAGTGAAACAGGGGCGAATTCACCCCTCCACTTT	CAWSETGANSPLHF
TRBJ2-7	-	TRBV18	-	TGTGCCAGCTCATCCGGACAGTCTTACGAGCAGTACTTC	CASSSGQSYEQYF
TRBJ2-5	-	TRBV5-1	-	TGCGCCAGCAGCTTAGGGGCGGAGAAGACCCAGTACTTC	CASSLGAEKTQYF